This TCR beta chain stems from a study of cytomegalovirus exposure and HLA in healthy donors. The CDR3 consists of 12 residues. The germline CDR1 and CDR2 sequences are MGHRA and YSYEKL. Trimming shortened V by 5 bases and J by 4 bases, and 8 bases separated the two germline ends. Note on this clone: As yet, its antigen is unknown.

Use of 60 Vbeta and 13 Jbeta primers characterized the PCR. Measured with immunoSEQ multiplex PCR; TCRdb has only the in-frame clones, and not every one. The sample includes about 110,000 clones, approximately 78% of them seen just once. Overall study results and limits: Near-uniform donor sequencing depth was presumed by presence/absence analyses.

The rearrangement uses TRBV4-1 and TRBJ2-5; D is unclear. Material: PBMCs. This receptor was identified in a young man in good health and CMV-seropositive. CDR3 nucleotide sequence: TGCGCCAGCAGCTTTCCGTTAGAGACCCAGTACTTC. Amino acids: CASSFPLETQYF.